This T cell receptor (beta chain) came from a study of blood T cell repertoires in COVID-19. Study-level information: Sources were T cells, B-cell-depleted T cells, or PBMCs; the material itself was cDNA or gDNA.

Original processing notes: The authors estimated nucleated cell counts from reference gene primer amplification. Repertoires were generated with immunoSEQ multiplex PCR, while TCRdb's copy carries only in-frame clones and drops some. V, J and clone size were drawn from that table, and D and trimming were deduced from the DNA. The sample comprises roughly 160,000 clones, around four fifths of which are singletons, and about an eighth rests with the top ten. All recovered Cohort 3 donors got two negative PCRs, got clearance, or saw symptom resolution. This TCR derives from a woman in her sixties who had recovered from COVID-19. Material for sequencing was PBMCs or T cells enriched from blood (not recorded which).

Here the CDR3 reads CASSLATGGEQYF. The DNA of the CDR3 is TGTGCCAGCAGCTTAGCGACAGGGGGCGAGCAGTACTTC. The chain is built from TRBV7-9 and TRBJ2-7; 9 bases fit TRBD1. The length of the CDR3 is 13 residues. CDR1 and CDR2 (germline): SEHNR, FQNEAQ (reference sequence). V lost 0 bases to trimming and J lost 6 bases; unmatched junction nucleotides: 0.